This TCR beta chain comes out of a study of post-analysis software for immune sequencing data. As for the study in general: Relapsing-remitting, secondary progressive and progressive-relapsing multiple sclerosis were all included among the disease courses. Study observations and caveats: Comparison with controls showed significantly lower normalized Chao1 diversity in multiple sclerosis patients. Analysis by F measure revealed that same-batch samples clustered strongly together.

This clonotype turned up a few times. Its cognate antigen is unknown. Unique molecular identifiers had been added to the TCR beta cDNA libraries. With 1 to 10 million T cells as the source, approximately 500,000 cDNA molecules resulted. Each CDR3 protein is one row after TCRdb ran MiXCR on the PCR reads. The sample has more than 450,000 distinct CDR3 sequences, roughly 47% seen once. This TCR was sampled from a girl between 10 and 17 years old with multiple sclerosis. Sequenced: blood.

CDR3 coding DNA: TGTGCCAGCAGCTTTTCTCAAAATCAGCCCCAGCATTTT. It translates to CASSFSQNQPQHF. This rearrangement joins TRBV7-9 to TRBJ1-5, with unresolved D. Germline V CDR1 and CDR2: SEHNR, FQNEAQ (reference sequence). V lost 3 bases, J lost 4 bases, and 7 bases lay in between. The CDR3 is 13 amino acids.